The next 31 T cell receptor beta chains were all read from a single sample in a study of blood T cell repertoires in COVID-19. Clones were sequenced by immunoSEQ multiplex PCR, and TCRdb holds only the in-frame ones, with some missing. The data contain more than 100,000 clones, 70% to 90% of them singletons. The sequenced material came from peripheral blood. All receptors derive from a woman between 50 and 59 years old with active or convalescent COVID-19.

The V call is TRBV12-3 or TRBV12-4, the J call TRBJ1-2, with D possibly matching TRBD1 (6 bases). V was trimmed by 2 bases and J by 6 bases, leaving 10 bases between them. The CDR3 is made up of 13 amino acids. The CDR3 spells CASSLLGADGYTF. In DNA form, the CDR3 reads TGTGCCAGCAGTTTATTGGGGGCTGATGGCTACACCTTC.

The chain recombines TRBV7-3 with TRBJ2-4; D ambiguous. V was clipped by 1 base and J by 7 bases, with 11 bases between them. CDR3 size: 14 residues. Germline-derived CDR1 and CDR2 are SGHTA and FQGTGA. This CDR3 is CASSLNANLNIQYF. In DNA form, the CDR3 reads TGTGCCAGCAGCTTAAATGCTAATTTGAACATTCAGTACTTC.

V gene TRBV27 combines with J gene TRBJ2-5, with D uncertain. V gave up 3 bases and J gave up 5 bases, with 4 bases separating them. Germline values: CDR1 MNHEY, CDR2 SMNVEV (reference sequence). The CDR3 contains 11 residues. CDR3 sequence: CASSFYETQYF. The CDR3 DNA follows: TGTGCCAGCAGTTTCTACGAGACCCAGTACTTC.

The rearrangement uses TRBV20-1 and TRBJ2-5; D gene ambiguous. CDR1 and CDR2 (germline): DFQATT, SNEGSKA (reference sequence). Trimming left V 6 bases short and J 4 bases short, with 9 bases between. The CDR3 runs to 11 residues. CDR3 nucleotides: TGCAGTGCGCTGACGGGAGAGACCCAGTACTTC. Translating it yields CSALTGETQYF.

The genes are TRBV19 and TRBJ1-2, with TRBD1 matching 8 bases. CDR1 and CDR2 from the germline V gene are LNHDA and SQIVND (reference sequence). V shed 4 bases, J shed 3 bases, and the junction held 7 bases outside the gene matches. This CDR3 spans 15 amino acids. CDR3 residues: CASSSPGGADYGYTF. Written as DNA, the CDR3 is TGTGCCAGTAGTAGCCCAGGGGGCGCAGACTATGGCTACACCTTC.

The chain recombines TRBV27 with TRBJ1-5; D unresolved. The length of the CDR3 is 13 residues. The germline CDR1 and CDR2 sequences are MNHEY and SMNVEV (reference sequence). V dropped 2 bases and J dropped 2 bases, with 4 bases sitting between them. The CDR3 loop is CASSLRGNQPQHF. Here the CDR3 DNA reads TGTGCCAGCAGTTTACGAGGCAATCAGCCCCAGCATTTT.

The rearrangement uses TRBV7-9 and TRBJ2-7; 8 positions match TRBD1. CDR1 SEHNR and CDR2 FQNEAQ come from the germline V gene (reference sequence). CDR3 length: 13 residues. Trimming removed 5 bases from V and 5 bases from J; junction bases left unmatched: 5. The CDR3 DNA follows: TGTGCCAGCAGCCAAACAGGGGGACACGAGCAGTACTTC. Translating it yields CASSQTGGHEQYF.

The chain uses TRBV5-1 and TRBJ2-3, with TRBD2 matching over 14 bases. V lost 4 bases to trimming and J lost 5 bases; unmatched junction nucleotides: 12. Germline loops: CDR1 SGHRS, CDR2 YFSETQ. The CDR3 sequence is 18 residues long. In DNA form, the CDR3 reads TGCGCCAGCAGCGCGGGACTAGCGGGGGCCTCAACTGGAGATACGCAGTATTTT. It translates to CASSAGLAGASTGDTQYF.

This clone was counted a few times. This chain uses TRBV9 with TRBJ1-1, with unresolved D. The CDR3 extends over 15 amino acids. Trimming shortened V by 3 bases and J by 0 bases, and 12 bases separated the two germline ends. The germline V gene has CDR1 SGDLS and CDR2 YYNGEE. In DNA form, the CDR3 reads TGTGCCAGCAGCGCGGGAGACAACATGAACACTGAAGCTTTCTTT. It codes for CASSAGDNMNTEAFF.

This chain links TRBV3-1 (or the pseudogene TRBV3-2) with TRBJ2-3, with 9 bases identical to TRBD2. The germline V gene has CDR1 LGHDT and CDR2 YNNKEL (reference sequence). V was clipped by 0 bases and J by 2 bases; unmatched bases: 9. This CDR3 has 18 residues. The CDR3 here is CASSQDLWREGHTDTQYF. In DNA form, the CDR3 reads TGTGCCAGCAGCCAAGATTTGTGGCGGGAGGGACACACAGATACGCAGTATTTT.

The chain has TRBV18 and TRBJ1-4; 10 bases match TRBD1. V shed 6 bases and J 6 bases; nucleotides not matched to a gene: 4. Germline loops: CDR1 KGHSH, CDR2 LQKENI. CDR3 length: 14 amino acids. CDR3 bases: TGTGCCAGCTCGGGGACAGGGGTTGATGAAAAACTGTTTTTT. It translates to CASSGTGVDEKLFF.

CDR3 coding DNA: TGTGCCAGCAGCCCACAGGGGTTTCAGCCCCAGCATTTT. It is translated as CASSPQGFQPQHF. This chain connects TRBV12-3 or TRBV12-4 to TRBJ1-5; 7 nucleotides line up with TRBD1. This CDR3 is built from 13 residues. V trimming: 6 bases; J trimming: 6 bases; junction bases outside the gene matches: 5.

On this clone: The germline gene is not matched at one end of the junction; a read error may be the cause. The chain employs TRBV2 and TRBJ2-7; 8 bases line up with TRBD1. The CDR3 has 15 residues. Germline values: CDR1 SNHLY, CDR2 FYNNEI. CDR3 DNA sequence: TGTGCCAGCAGAGAAGAGGGACAGGTCGGTGACGAGCAGTACTTC. Its protein product is CASREEGQVGDEQYF.

A word on this clone: This sample also contains other DNA sequences that code for the same CDR3. The chain links TRBV28 to TRBJ1-2; D not resolved. The V end was cut by 5 bases, the J end by 4 bases, with 2 bases between. CDR1 is MDHEN and CDR2 is SYDVKM in the germline V gene. CDR3 length equals 10 residues. CDR3 residues: CASSRYGYTF. The CDR3 DNA is TGTGCCAGCAGTCGCTATGGCTACACCTTC.

V usage is TRBV7-9 and J usage is TRBJ2-7; 8 bases map to TRBD1. The trim removed 8 bases at V and 2 bases at J, leaving 2 bases unmatched. This CDR3 contains 12 residues. Germline lookup yields CDR1 SEHNR and CDR2 FQNEAQ (reference sequence). The CDR3 here is CASQGQAYEQYF. The CDR3 region has the DNA TGTGCCAGCCAGGGACAGGCCTACGAGCAGTACTTC.

Concerning this clone: In the same sample, other DNA sequences code for this CDR3. The chain is built from TRBV5-4 and TRBJ1-1; D is unclear. Trimming shortened V by 0 bases and J by 1 base, and 4 bases separated the two germline ends. Per the germline V gene, CDR1 is SGHNT and CDR2 is YYREEE (reference sequence). The CDR3 is 13 residues long. The DNA of the CDR3 is TGTGCCAGCAGCTTGGACAGGAACACTGAAGCTTTCTTT. Amino acids: CASSLDRNTEAFF.

The rearrangement joins TRBV9 to TRBJ2-3, with 8 bases identical to TRBD2. V dropped 6 bases and J dropped 4; count of bases not matched to a gene: 10. Germline V lookup: CDR1 SGDLS, CDR2 YYNGEE. The CDR3 covers 15 residues. The CDR3 protein is CASNLGGGVADTQYF. DNA for the CDR3: TGTGCCAGCAACCTCGGGGGGGGCGTTGCAGATACGCAGTATTTT. The complete variable domain, with remaining parts taken from reference TRBV9 and TRBJ2-3, reads DSGVTQTPKHLITATGQRVTLRCSPRSGDLSVYWYQQSLDQGLQFLIQYYNGEERAKGNILERFSAQQFPDLHSELNLSSLELGDSALYFCASNLGGGVADTQYFGPGTRLTVL.

V usage is TRBV5-1 and J usage is TRBJ2-3; 9 bases align to TRBD2. The CDR3 has 14 residues. V trimming: 7 bases; J trimming: 2 bases; junction bases outside the gene matches: 5. Germline lookup yields CDR1 SGHRS and CDR2 YFSETQ. This CDR3 reads CASQTSGSTDTQYF. CDR3 in DNA: TGCGCCAGCCAGACTAGCGGATCCACAGATACGCAGTATTTT.

The chain links TRBV7-8 to TRBJ2-1; 11 bases agree with TRBD2. The CDR3 is 16 residues long. Per the germline V gene, CDR1 is SGHVS and CDR2 is FQNEAQ. Unmatched junction bases numbered 6, after V lost 0 bases and J lost 8 bases. Here the CDR3 reads CASSLAVAGGPYEQFF. CDR3 nucleotide sequence: TGTGCCAGCAGCTTAGCGGTAGCGGGAGGGCCGTATGAGCAGTTCTTC.

The rearrangement links TRBV2 to TRBJ2-1, with D tentatively TRBD1 (6 bases). Trimming took 6 bases from V and 3 from J, leaving 9 bases between them. The CDR3 runs 13 residues. CDR1 and CDR2 from the germline V gene are SNHLY and FYNNEI. CDR3 region: CASREQGYNEQFF. DNA of the CDR3: TGTGCCAGCAGGGAACAGGGCTACAATGAGCAGTTCTTC.

Concerning this clone itself: The junction departs from the called germline gene at one end, perhaps through a read error. V usage is TRBV7-7 and J usage is TRBJ2-5; no definite D call. Germline V CDR1 and CDR2: SSHAT, FNYEAQ (reference sequence). The CDR3 runs 13 residues. CDR3 region: CASSLLRQETQYF. The CDR3 nucleotides read TGTGCTAGCAGCTTACTACGCCAAGAGACCCAGTACTTC.

This clone was detected only a few times. V and J are TRBV11-3 and TRBJ1-1; TRBD1 is a possible D gene (6 bases). The CDR3 covers 13 residues. V was clipped by 5 bases and J by 2 bases, with 9 bases between them. The germline CDR1 and CDR2 sequences are SGHNT and YENEEA. CDR3: CASSLDSNTEAFF. The CDR3 region has the DNA TGTGCCAGCAGCCTGGACAGCAACACTGAAGCTTTCTTT.

This clone was seen only once. This chain links TRBV5-1 with TRBJ2-3; 11 bases line up with TRBD2. The V gene end was trimmed by 0 bases and the J gene end by 4 bases; junction bases not matched to a gene: 4. This CDR3 has 16 amino acids. Germline V gene lookup returns CDR1 SGHRS and CDR2 YFSETQ. CDR3 sequence: CASSLELAGGADTQYF. The CDR3 DNA is TGCGCCAGCAGCTTGGAATTAGCGGGAGGGGCAGATACGCAGTATTTT.

The V and J genes are TRBV27 and TRBJ2-3; tentatively, D is TRBD2 (6 bases). V was shortened by 6 bases and J by 0 bases, with 16 bases between the two germline ends. This CDR3 region has 16 residues. The V gene's germline CDR1 is MNHEY and CDR2 SMNVEV (reference sequence). The CDR3 nucleotides read TGTGCCAGCAGGAGAAATGTAGCGGAGAGCACAGATACGCAGTATTTT. It translates to CASRRNVAESTDTQYF.

This clone was detected only once. The V and J genes are TRBV27 and TRBJ1-1, with 7 positions matching TRBD1. Per the germline V gene, CDR1 is MNHEY and CDR2 is SMNVEV (reference sequence). The V and J ends lost 6 bases and 10 bases, in that order; junction bases with no gene match: 11. This CDR3 comprises 13 residues. CDR3: CASSEDREGVAFF. CDR3 DNA: TGTGCCAGCAGCGAAGACAGGGAAGGGGTAGCTTTCTTT.

The J gene is TRBJ2-5, the V gene TRBV7-9; 8 bases map to TRBD1. Per germline, CDR1 SEHNR and CDR2 FQNEAQ (reference sequence). V gave up 8 bases and J gave up 4 bases; unmatched junction bases: 12. CDR3 length: 15 amino acids. The CDR3 loop reads CASHARTGRGETQYF. The CDR3 region has the DNA TGTGCCAGCCATGCTAGGACAGGGCGGGGAGAGACCCAGTACTTC.

The gene calls are TRBV18 and TRBJ2-5; D is unclear. The CDR3 totals 14 residues. Between the trimmed V and J ends, which lost 0 bases and 4 bases, there was a span of 9 bases. Germline CDR1 KGHSH, CDR2 LQKENI. In DNA, the CDR3 is TGTGCCAGCTCACCACCAGTCTCGGGAGAGACCCAGTACTTC. This encodes CASSPPVSGETQYF.

The chain combines TRBV6-2 or TRBV6-3 with TRBJ2-1; a weak D match, TRBD1 (6 bases). Deletions cut 5 bases from V and 2 bases from J, with 13 bases between. Germline V gene lookup returns CDR1 MNHEY and CDR2 SVGEGT. The CDR3 spans 15 residues. The CDR3 is CASSPGTYTYNEQFF. The CDR3 DNA reads as TGTGCCAGCAGTCCCGGGACATACACCTACAATGAGCAGTTCTTC.

The genes are TRBV9 and TRBJ2-7, with 9 positions matching TRBD1. The length of the CDR3 is 14 residues. Trimming removed 3 bases from V and 5 bases from J; junction bases left unmatched: 6. Germline V CDR1 and CDR2: SGDLS, YYNGEE. CDR3 DNA: TGTGCCAGCAGCGACCCGACAGGGGGGGACGAGCAGTACTTC. Translation: CASSDPTGGDEQYF.

The CDR3, as DNA: TGTGCCAGCAGTTTGGGGACATTTGAGACCCAGTACTTC. This sequence encodes CASSLGTFETQYF. The rearrangement uses TRBV6-5 and TRBJ2-5; TRBD1 is a possible D gene (6 bases). This CDR3 contains 13 residues. In germline, CDR1 is MNHEY, CDR2 SVGAGI. Trimming cost V 4 bases and J 5 bases, with 11 bases left between them.

The CDR3 reads CASSLRMEGRPNYEQYF. The CDR3 nucleotides read TGTGCCAGCAGCTTACGAATGGAGGGCAGACCAAACTACGAGCAGTACTTC. The rearrangement joins TRBV7-8 to TRBJ2-7, with TRBD2 as a possible D gene (6 bases). This CDR3 comprises 17 residues. Germline V gene sequence: CDR1 SGHVS, CDR2 FQNEAQ. Trimming removed 2 bases from V and 3 bases from J, with 20 bases in between.